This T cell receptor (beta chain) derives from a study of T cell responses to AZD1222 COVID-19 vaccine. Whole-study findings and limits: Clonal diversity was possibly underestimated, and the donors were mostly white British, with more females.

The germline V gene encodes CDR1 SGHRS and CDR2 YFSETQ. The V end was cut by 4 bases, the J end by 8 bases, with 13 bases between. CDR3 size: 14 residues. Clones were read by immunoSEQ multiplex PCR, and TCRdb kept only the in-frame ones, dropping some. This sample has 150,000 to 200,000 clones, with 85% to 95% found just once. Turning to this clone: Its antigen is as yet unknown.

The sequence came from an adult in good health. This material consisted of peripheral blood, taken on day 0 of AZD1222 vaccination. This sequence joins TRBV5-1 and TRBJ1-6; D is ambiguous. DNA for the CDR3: TGCGCCAGCAGCCCACGCGTGGCTGATTCACCCCTCCACTTT. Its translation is CASSPRVADSPLHF.